The rows below give T cell receptor beta chains drawn from one sample of a study of spatial heterogeneity in lung cancer. TCRdb passed the 5' RACE reads through MiXCR, listing each CDR3 protein once. The sample lists roughly 1,500 distinct CDR3 sequences, 24% occurring once. Sequencing was performed on lung tumor tissue, taken at surgery. The receptors were gathered from a female donor with early-stage non-small cell lung cancer. Both conserved end residues are part of each CDR3. A D gene is named only where the DNA matches it firmly. Clone size is given for some rows only: seen once, a few or many times, or a class if the clone is expanded.

clone_size d_call j_call v_call cdr3_nt cdr3_aa
few NA TRBJ2-7 TRBV19 TGTGCCAGTAGGGGCACAGCTACGAACTACTACGAGCAGTACTTC CASRGTATNYYEQYF
medium-sized TRBD1 TRBJ1-1 TRBV20-1 TGCAGTGCTAGAGAAGGGGGCTGGGGTGAAGCTTTCTTT CSAREGGWGEAFF
medium-sized TRBD2 TRBJ2-1 TRBV20-1 TGCAGTGCTAGAGATGACGGGAGGGCCTCCAATGAGCAGTTCTTC CSARDDGRASNEQFF
medium-sized NA TRBJ2-7 TRBV6-6 TGTGCCAGCAGTTACTCGAGGAGCGGCACCTACGAGCAGTACTTC CASSYSRSGTYEQYF
medium-sized NA TRBJ1-1 TRBV16 TGTGCCAGCAGCCAACAACGGCGGGGGACTGAAGCTTTCTTT CASSQQRRGTEAFF
large TRBD1 TRBJ1-1 TRBV10-2 TGCGCCAGCAGCTGGACAGGGGAAGCTTTCTTT CASSWTGEAFF
large TRBD1 TRBJ2-2 TRBV10-3 TGTGCCACGGGGACAGGGGTAACCGGGGAGCTGTTTTTT CATGTGVTGELFF
large NA TRBJ2-2 TRBV28 TGTGCCAGCAGTTCACCCAGGGTCGAGGAGCTGTTTTTT CASSSPRVEELFF
large TRBD1 TRBJ1-2 TRBV20-1 TGCAGTGCTCCGGGACAGGGTATTTACACCTTC CSAPGQGIYTF
NA TRBD1 TRBJ2-2 TRBV7-8 TGTGCCAGCAGCTACCGCGACAGGGACAGGGAGCTGTTTTTT CASSYRDRDRELFF
once NA TRBJ2-2 TRBV12-3/TRBV12-4 TGTGCCAGCAGTTTAGGCAGGGGGAGGACCGGGGAGCTGTTTTTT CASSLGRGRTGELFF
NA NA TRBJ2-7 TRBV4-1 TGCGCCAGCAGCCCCACTTCTATACCTCCGAGGGAGCAGTACTTC CASSPTSIPPREQYF
medium-sized NA TRBJ2-3 TRBV7-9 TGTGCCAGCAGTCGATACCTGGGGCGAGGTACAGATACGCAGTATTTT CASSRYLGRGTDTQYF
few NA TRBJ1-2 TRBV10-3 TGTGCCATCAGTGAGGGCAGCGAATACTATGGCTACACCTTC CAISEGSEYYGYTF
large TRBD2 TRBJ2-1 TRBV5-1 TGCGCCAGCAGCACAACTAGCGGGGGTTACAATGAGCAGTTCTTC CASSTTSGGYNEQFF
many NA TRBJ1-2 TRBV5-6 TGTGCCAGCAGCTTGGCCGGGACGTTAACTGGCTACACCTTC CASSLAGTLTGYTF
large NA TRBJ2-4 TRBV6-2/TRBV6-3 TGTGCCAGCAGGGACAGTGCCAAAAACATTCAGTACTTC CASRDSAKNIQYF
medium-sized NA TRBJ2-1 TRBV6-5 TGTGCCAGCAGTTACGGGTTGCCGGACAATGAATTCTACAATGAGCAGTTCTTC CASSYGLPDNEFYNEQFF
NA TRBD1 TRBJ1-2 TRBV6-4 TGTGCCAGCAGCCAGGGGGCAGATGGCTACACCTTC CASSQGADGYTF
NA NA TRBJ2-3 TRBV29-1 TGCAGCGTTGAAACAGATACGCAGTATTTT CSVETDTQYF
few NA TRBJ2-7 TRBV11-2 TGTGCCAGCAGCTTAGAGTCCTCAGTGGCCCGACCTTACGAGCAGTACTTC CASSLESSVARPYEQYF
large TRBD1 TRBJ1-2 TRBV7-2 TGTGCCAGCAGCCCCCCAGGGGGCAAGGTCGATGGCTACACCTTC CASSPPGGKVDGYTF
NA TRBD2 TRBJ2-3 TRBV29-1 TGCAGCGTTGAGGGGACTAGCGGGGCTAGCACAGATACGCAGTATTTT CSVEGTSGASTDTQYF
large TRBD1 TRBJ2-3 TRBV7-9 TGTGCCAGCAGCCCGGGGACAGGGGTCTATACGCAGTATTTT CASSPGTGVYTQYF
NA NA TRBJ2-2 TRBV27 TGTGCCAGCAGTTTACGATCCCCGAACACCGGGGAGCTGTTTTTT CASSLRSPNTGELFF
few NA TRBJ1-5 TRBV6-1 TGTGCCAGCAGTGAAGGGGCGGTAAGCAATCAGCCCCAGCATTTT CASSEGAVSNQPQHF
NA TRBD2 TRBJ2-2 TRBV27 TGTGCCACCCTACGACTAGCGGGAGGGCCGAGCACCGGGGAGCTGTTTTTT CATLRLAGGPSTGELFF
NA TRBD2 TRBJ2-7 TRBV6-5 TGTGCCAGCAGTTACTCGGGGACTAGCGGGAGCTACGAGCAGTACTTC CASSYSGTSGSYEQYF
NA NA TRBJ1-2 TRBV18 TGTGCCAGCTCACCATTCGGACCGGGCTCGGATGGCTACACCTTC CASSPFGPGSDGYTF
NA TRBD1 TRBJ1-1 TRBV20-1 TGCAGTGCCTTGGACAGGACGAACACTGAAGCTTTCTTT CSALDRTNTEAFF